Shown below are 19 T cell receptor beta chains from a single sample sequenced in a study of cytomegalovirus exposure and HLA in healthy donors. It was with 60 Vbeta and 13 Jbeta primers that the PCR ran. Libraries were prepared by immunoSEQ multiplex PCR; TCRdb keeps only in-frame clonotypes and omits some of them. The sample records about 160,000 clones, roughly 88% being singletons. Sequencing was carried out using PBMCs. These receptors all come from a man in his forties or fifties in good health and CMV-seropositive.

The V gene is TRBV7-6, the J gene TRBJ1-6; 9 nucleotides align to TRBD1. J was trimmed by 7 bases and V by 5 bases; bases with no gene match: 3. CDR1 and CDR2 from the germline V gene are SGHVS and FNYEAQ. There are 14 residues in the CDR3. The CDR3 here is CASSRTGENSPLHF. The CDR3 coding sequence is TGTGCCAGCAGCCGGACAGGGGAAAATTCACCCCTCCACTTT.

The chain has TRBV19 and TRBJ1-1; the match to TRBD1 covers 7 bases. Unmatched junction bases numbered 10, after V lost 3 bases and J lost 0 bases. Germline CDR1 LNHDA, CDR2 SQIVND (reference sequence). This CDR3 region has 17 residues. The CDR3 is CASSIPRAGGMNTEAFF. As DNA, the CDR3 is TGTGCCAGTAGTATCCCCCGGGCAGGGGGAATGAACACTGAAGCTTTCTTT.

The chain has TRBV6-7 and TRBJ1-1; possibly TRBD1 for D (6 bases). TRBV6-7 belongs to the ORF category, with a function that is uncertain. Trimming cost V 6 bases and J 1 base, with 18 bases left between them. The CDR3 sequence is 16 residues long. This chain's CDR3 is CASSPGAGARNTEAFF. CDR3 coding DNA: TGTGCCAGCAGCCCGGGGGCGGGGGCAAGGAACACTGAAGCTTTCTTT.

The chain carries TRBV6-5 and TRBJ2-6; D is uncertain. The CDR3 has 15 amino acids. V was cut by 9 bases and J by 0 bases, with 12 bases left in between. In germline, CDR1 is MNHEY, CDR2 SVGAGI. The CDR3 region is CASRLLSSGANVLTF. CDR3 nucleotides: TGTGCCAGTAGACTTCTCAGCTCTGGGGCCAACGTCCTGACTTTC.

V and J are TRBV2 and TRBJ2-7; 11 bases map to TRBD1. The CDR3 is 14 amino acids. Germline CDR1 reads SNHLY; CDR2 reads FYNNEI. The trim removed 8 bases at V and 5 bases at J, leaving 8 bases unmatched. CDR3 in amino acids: CASAIPGQGDEQYF. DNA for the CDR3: TGTGCCAGCGCCATCCCGGGACAGGGGGACGAGCAGTACTTC.

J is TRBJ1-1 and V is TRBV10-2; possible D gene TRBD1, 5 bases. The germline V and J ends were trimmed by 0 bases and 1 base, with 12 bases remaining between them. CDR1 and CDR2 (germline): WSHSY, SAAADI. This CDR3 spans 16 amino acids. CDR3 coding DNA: TGCGCCAGCAGTGAGTCGAAAGGGGAGGGGAACACTGAAGCTTTCTTT. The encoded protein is CASSESKGEGNTEAFF.

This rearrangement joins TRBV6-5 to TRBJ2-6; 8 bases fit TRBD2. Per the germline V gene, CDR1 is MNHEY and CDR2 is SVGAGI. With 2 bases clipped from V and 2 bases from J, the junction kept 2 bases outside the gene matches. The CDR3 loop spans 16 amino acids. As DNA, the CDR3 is TGTGCCAGCAGTTACGTCGGGGGGGCTGGGGCCAACGTCCTGACTTTC. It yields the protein CASSYVGGAGANVLTF.

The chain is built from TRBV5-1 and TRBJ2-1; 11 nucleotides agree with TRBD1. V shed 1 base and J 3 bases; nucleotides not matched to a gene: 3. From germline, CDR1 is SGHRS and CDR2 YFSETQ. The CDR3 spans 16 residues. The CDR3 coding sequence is TGCGCCAGCAGCTTGAGTGGGACAGGGGGCTACAATGAGCAGTTCTTC. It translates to CASSLSGTGGYNEQFF.

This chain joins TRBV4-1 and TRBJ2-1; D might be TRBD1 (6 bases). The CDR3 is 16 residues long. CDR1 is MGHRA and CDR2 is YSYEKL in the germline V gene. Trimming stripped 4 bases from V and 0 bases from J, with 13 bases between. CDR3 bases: TGCGCCAGCAGCCGAGTTGGACAGAGCTCCTACAATGAGCAGTTCTTC. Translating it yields CASSRVGQSSYNEQFF.

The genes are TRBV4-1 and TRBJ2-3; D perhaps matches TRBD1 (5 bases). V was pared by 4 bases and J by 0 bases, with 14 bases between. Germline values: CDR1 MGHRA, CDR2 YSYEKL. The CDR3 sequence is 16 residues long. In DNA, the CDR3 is TGCGCCAGCAGCCCTTCTGGCAGGGCGAGCACAGATACGCAGTATTTT. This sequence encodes CASSPSGRASTDTQYF.

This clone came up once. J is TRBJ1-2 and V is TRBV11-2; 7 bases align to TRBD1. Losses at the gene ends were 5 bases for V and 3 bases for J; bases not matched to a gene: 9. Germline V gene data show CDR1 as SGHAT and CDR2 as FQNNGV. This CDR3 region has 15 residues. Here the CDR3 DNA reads TGTGCCAGCAGCCTAGGTGAAGGACAGGACTATGGCTACACCTTC. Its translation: CASSLGEGQDYGYTF.

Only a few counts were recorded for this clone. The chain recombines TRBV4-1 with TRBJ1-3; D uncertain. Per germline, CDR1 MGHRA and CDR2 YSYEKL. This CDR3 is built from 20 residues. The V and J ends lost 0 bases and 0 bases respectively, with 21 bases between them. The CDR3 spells CASSQDLVGGRPPSGNTIYF. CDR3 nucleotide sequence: TGCGCCAGCAGCCAAGATCTGGTAGGTGGGAGACCCCCCTCTGGAAACACCATATATTTT.

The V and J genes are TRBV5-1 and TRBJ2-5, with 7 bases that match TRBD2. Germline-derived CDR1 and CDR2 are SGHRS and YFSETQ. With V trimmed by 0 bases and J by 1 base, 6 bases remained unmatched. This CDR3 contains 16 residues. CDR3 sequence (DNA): TGCGCCAGCAGCTTGGGAGGGAGGGGCCTCCAAGAGACCCAGTACTTC. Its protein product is CASSLGGRGLQETQYF.

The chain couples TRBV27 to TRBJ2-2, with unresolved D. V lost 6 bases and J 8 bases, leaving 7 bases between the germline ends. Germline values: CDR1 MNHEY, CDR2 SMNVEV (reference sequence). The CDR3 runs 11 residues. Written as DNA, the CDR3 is TGTGCCAGCAGCCCCAGGGGGGAGCTGTTTTTT. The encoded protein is CASSPRGELFF.

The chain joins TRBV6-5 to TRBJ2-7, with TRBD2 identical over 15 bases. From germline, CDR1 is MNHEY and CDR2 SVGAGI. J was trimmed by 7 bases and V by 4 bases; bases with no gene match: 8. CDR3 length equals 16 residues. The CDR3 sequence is CASSLGLAGGLAEQYV. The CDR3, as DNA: TGTGCCAGCAGTTTAGGACTAGCGGGAGGGCTGGCAGAGCAGTACGTC.

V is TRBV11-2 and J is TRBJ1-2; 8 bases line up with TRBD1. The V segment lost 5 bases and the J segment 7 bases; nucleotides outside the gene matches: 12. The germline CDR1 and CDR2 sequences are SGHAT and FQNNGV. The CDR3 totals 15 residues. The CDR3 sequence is CASSPRDRILSGYTF. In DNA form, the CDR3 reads TGTGCCAGCAGCCCCCGGGACAGGATTCTCTCTGGCTACACCTTC.

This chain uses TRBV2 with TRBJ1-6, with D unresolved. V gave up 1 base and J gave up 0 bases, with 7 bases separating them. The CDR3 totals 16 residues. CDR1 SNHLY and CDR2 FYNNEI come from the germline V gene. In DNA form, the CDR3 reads TGTGCCAGCAGTGAAGGCGGGAGCTCCTATAATTCACCCCTCCACTTT. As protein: CASSEGGSSYNSPLHF.

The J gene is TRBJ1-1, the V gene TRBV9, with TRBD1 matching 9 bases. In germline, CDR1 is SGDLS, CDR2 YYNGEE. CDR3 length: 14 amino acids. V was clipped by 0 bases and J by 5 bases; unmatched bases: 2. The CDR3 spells CASSVGGTGTEAFF. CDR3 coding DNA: TGTGCCAGCAGCGTAGGGGGGACAGGGACTGAAGCTTTCTTT. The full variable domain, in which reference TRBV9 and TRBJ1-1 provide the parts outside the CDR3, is DSGVTQTPKHLITATGQRVTLRCSPRSGDLSVYWYQQSLDQGLQFLIQYYNGEERAKGNILERFSAQQFPDLHSELNLSSLELGDSALYFCASSVGGTGTEAFFGQGTRLTVV.

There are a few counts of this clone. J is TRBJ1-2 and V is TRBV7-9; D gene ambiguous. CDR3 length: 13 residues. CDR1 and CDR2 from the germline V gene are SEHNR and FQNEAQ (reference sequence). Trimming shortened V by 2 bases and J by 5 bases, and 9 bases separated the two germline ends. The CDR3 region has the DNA TGTGCCAGCAGCTTATTACAGTTTTATGGCTACACCTTC. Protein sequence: CASSLLQFYGYTF.